This T cell receptor beta chain was obtained from a study of blood T cell repertoires in COVID-19. Study-level information: T cells, B-cell-depleted T cells, or PBMCs provided the cDNA or gDNA that served as material.

As processed by the authors: Estimates of nucleated cell counts were drawn from the amplification of reference gene primers. Repertoires were generated with immunoSEQ multiplex PCR, while TCRdb's copy carries only in-frame clones and drops some. That table gives V, J and clone size, and the DNA gave D and trimming. The sample yields some 240,000 clones, around 80% seen once. In germline, CDR1 is SGHAT, CDR2 FQNNGV. V dropped 4 bases and J dropped 9; count of bases not matched to a gene: 4. The CDR3 is 15 amino acids. The gene calls are TRBV11-2 and TRBJ2-1; TRBD2 aligns across 15 bases. Sequences were obtained from PBMCs or T cells enriched from blood (not recorded which). The sequence derives from a young man with acute COVID-19. CDR3: CASSSGLAGGSEQFF. The CDR3 coding sequence is TGTGCCAGCAGCTCAGGACTAGCGGGGGGGAGTGAGCAGTTCTTC. The full variable domain, in which reference TRBV11-2 and TRBJ2-1 provide the parts outside the CDR3, is EAGVAQSPRYKIIEKRQSVAFWCNPISGHATLYWYQQILGQGPKLLIQFQNNGVVDDSQLPKDRFSAERLKGVDSTLKIQPAKLEDSAVYLCASSSGLAGGSEQFFGPGTRLTVL.